Below are 18 T cell receptor beta chains sequenced from a single sample in a study of blood T cell repertoires in COVID-19. Sequenced by immunoSEQ multiplex PCR; TCRdb stores in-frame clones only, minus some. Of around 230,000 clones in the sample, about 88% were seen once. The source material was peripheral blood. These receptors were collected from a man in his forties or fifties with acute or convalescent COVID-19.

J is TRBJ1-2 and V is TRBV5-1; 7 bases fit TRBD1. The germline gives CDR1 SGHRS, CDR2 YFSETQ. The length of the CDR3 is 15 residues. The junction had 13 bases not matched to a gene; V was cut back by 3 bases and J by 8 bases. This chain's CDR3 is CASSSETGSLRGYTF. Here the CDR3 DNA reads TGCGCCAGCAGCTCTGAGACAGGGAGCCTTAGAGGCTACACCTTC. The whole variable domain, filled in from reference TRBV5-1 and TRBJ1-2, reads KAGVTQTPRYLIKTRGQQVTLSCSPISGHRSVSWYQQTPGQGLQFLFEYFSETQRNKGNFPGRFSGRQFSNSRSEMNVSTLELGDSALYLCASSSETGSLRGYTFGSGTRLTVV.

The rearrangement uses TRBV7-9 and TRBJ2-3; perhaps TRBD2 as D (6 bases). The germline CDR1 and CDR2 sequences are SEHNR and FQNEAQ (reference sequence). V was trimmed by 1 base and J by 5 bases, leaving 7 bases between them. There are 13 residues in the CDR3. CDR3 nucleotide sequence: TGTGCCAGCAGCTTAGGGGACTTAGATACGCAGTATTTT. Encoded protein: CASSLGDLDTQYF. The full variable domain, its missing parts supplied by reference TRBV7-9 and TRBJ2-3, is DTGVSQNPRHKITKRGQNVTFRCDPISEHNRLYWYRQTLGQGPEFLTYFQNEAQLEKSRLLSDRFSAERPKGSFSTLEIQRTEQGDSAMYLCASSLGDLDTQYFGPGTRLTVL.

This clone was recorded a few times. This chain connects TRBV5-4 to TRBJ2-1, with 12 bases lining up with TRBD2. V lost 4 bases to trimming and J lost 6 bases; unmatched junction nucleotides: 8. The CDR3 has 16 amino acids. Germline-derived CDR1 and CDR2 are SGHNT and YYREEE (reference sequence). Here the CDR3 DNA reads TGTGCCAGCAGCCCCCGACTAGCGGGAGTTGGCAATGAGCAGTTCTTC. It specifies CASSPRLAGVGNEQFF.

The V call is TRBV2, the J call TRBJ2-3; weak D call: TRBD2 (6 bases). Germline loops: CDR1 SNHLY, CDR2 FYNNEI. The CDR3 is made up of 17 amino acids. V lost 4 bases and J 2 bases, leaving 19 bases between the germline ends. This CDR3 is CASSVDPLEGSTDTQYF. CDR3 DNA: TGTGCCAGCAGTGTAGACCCCCTGGAGGGCTCCACAGATACGCAGTATTTT.

The J gene is TRBJ2-7, the V gene TRBV28; TRBD2 agrees at 12 bases. This CDR3 is built from 17 residues. The germline CDR1 and CDR2 sequences are MDHEN and SYDVKM. V shed 5 bases and J 4 bases; nucleotides not matched to a gene: 12. CDR3 sequence reads: CASSTGLAGFRSYEQYF. The CDR3 DNA reads TGTGCCAGCAGTACTGGACTAGCGGGGTTCAGGAGTTACGAGCAGTACTTC. The entire variable domain, with the rest obtained from reference TRBV28 and TRBJ2-7, is as follows: DVKVTQSSRYLVKRTGEKVFLECVQDMDHENMFWYRQDPGLGLRLIYFSYDVKMKEKGDIPEGYSVSREKKERFSLILESASTNQTSMYLCASSTGLAGFRSYEQYFGPGTRLTVT.

The chain employs TRBV27 and TRBJ1-6; 10 positions agree with TRBD1. The trim removed 2 bases at V and 6 bases at J, leaving 1 base unmatched. The CDR3 is made up of 15 amino acids. Germline V gene data show CDR1 as MNHEY and CDR2 as SMNVEV (reference sequence). The CDR3 DNA is TGTGCCAGCAGTTTAGGGACAGGGGCTAATTCACCCCTCCACTTT. This sequence encodes CASSLGTGANSPLHF.

This clone was recorded once. The chain carries TRBV7-2 and TRBJ2-1; TRBD1 might be the D (5 bases). This CDR3 comprises 16 residues. Trimming pared 1 base from V and 3 bases from J, leaving 13 bases between. CDR1 and CDR2 from the germline V gene are SGHTA and FQGNSA. For the CDR3, the DNA is TGTGCCAGCAGCTTAGTTGGGGCCAGTGACTACAATGAGCAGTTCTTC. Amino acid sequence: CASSLVGASDYNEQFF.

The rearrangement links TRBV10-3 to TRBJ2-7, with D maybe TRBD2 (6 bases). Trimming removed 4 bases at V and 7 bases at J, with 23 bases between. The CDR3 length is 16 residues. The V gene's germline CDR1 is ENHRY and CDR2 SYGVKD. The CDR3 DNA follows: TGTGCCATCAGTGTAGGAGGGACCACGAACAAGAGGGAGCAGTACTTC. This translates into CAISVGGTTNKREQYF.

This chain uses TRBV5-1 with TRBJ1-1; 8 bases are a match to TRBD1. The CDR3 runs 16 residues. The junction had 6 bases not matched to a gene; V was cut back by 0 bases and J by 2 bases. Per germline, CDR1 SGHRS and CDR2 YFSETQ. In nucleotides, the CDR3 is TGCGCCAGCAGCTTGGGTTCAGGGGGCACAAACACTGAAGCTTTCTTT. It is translated as CASSLGSGGTNTEAFF.

As regards this clone: The DNA is omitted, as the CDR3 cannot be located on it reliably, and the CDR3 follows TCRdb's listing. This chain connects TRBV28 to TRBJ2-5; the table's D call, TRBD2, has no DNA check behind it. The CDR3 spans 13 amino acids, including both terminal residues. Germline CDR1 MDHEN, CDR2 SYDVKM. CDR3: CASFGEGMETQYF.

The rearrangement uses TRBV5-6 and TRBJ1-3; 7 positions agree with TRBD1. V dropped 4 bases and J dropped 0; count of bases not matched to a gene: 7. The CDR3 runs 16 residues. From germline, CDR1 is SGHDT and CDR2 YYEEEE. CDR3 in amino acids: CASSQMTGSSGNTIYF. CDR3 in DNA: TGTGCCAGCAGCCAGATGACAGGGAGCTCTGGAAACACCATATATTTT. The full variable domain, completed using reference TRBV5-6 and TRBJ1-3, is DAGVTQSPTHLIKTRGQQVTLRCSPKSGHDTVSWYQQALGQGPQFIFQYYEEEERQRGNFPDRFSGHQFPNYSSELNVNALLLGDSALYLCASSQMTGSSGNTIYFGEGSWLTVV.

V gene TRBV7-3 combines with J gene TRBJ2-5; maybe TRBD1 (5 bases). This CDR3 spans 13 amino acids. CDR1 is SGHTA and CDR2 is FQGTGA in the germline V gene. Between the trimmed V and J ends, which lost 3 bases and 3 bases, there was a span of 8 bases. The CDR3 sequence: CASSLVGEETQYF. CDR3 nucleotide sequence: TGTGCCAGCAGCTTGGTAGGGGAAGAGACCCAGTACTTC. Drawing the rest from reference TRBV7-3 and TRBJ2-5, the complete variable domain is GAGVSQTPSNKVTEKGKYVELRCDPISGHTALYWYRQSLGQGPEFLIYFQGTGAADDSGLPNDRFFAVRPEGSVSTLKIQRTERGDSAVYLCASSLVGEETQYFGPGTRLLVL.

This clone is a singleton in its sample. The chain joins TRBV29-1 to TRBJ1-1; D is perhaps TRBD1 (5 bases). V was pared by 1 base and J by 3 bases, with 18 bases between. This CDR3 has 16 residues. The V gene's germline CDR1 is SQVTM and CDR2 ANQGSEA. CDR3 bases: TGCAGCGTTGAAGGGGACTCGGTGCGTCGGGACACTGAAGCTTTCTTT. Encoded protein: CSVEGDSVRRDTEAFF.

The rearrangement joins TRBV7-9 to TRBJ1-3, with 8 positions matching TRBD1. CDR1 and CDR2 (germline): SEHNR, FQNEAQ (reference sequence). CDR3 length equals 15 residues. The ends lost 3 bases at V and 8 bases at J; junction bases unmatched: 9. CDR3 nucleotides: TGTGCCAGCAGCTTGCCTCCCCAGGGGGCGGACACCATATATTTT. Translation gives CASSLPPQGADTIYF.

This rearrangement joins TRBV3-1 (or the pseudogene TRBV3-2) to TRBJ2-7, with 10 bases aligning to TRBD1. The CDR3 consists of 15 residues. CDR1 and CDR2 (germline): LGHDT, YNNKEL (reference sequence). CDR3 bases: TGTGCCAGCAGCCAAATGCCGGGACAGGGGCGCCTACGAGCAGTG. It codes for CASSQMPGQGRLRAV.

Of note for this clone: Other nucleotide sequences in the sample specify the same CDR3. This chain joins TRBV4-2 and TRBJ2-7; D remains unclear. The CDR3 loop spans 14 amino acids. V lost 0 bases and J 0 bases, leaving 6 bases between the germline ends. Germline V gene data show CDR1 as LGHNA and CDR2 as YNFKEQ. CDR3 nucleotide sequence: TGTGCCAGCAGCCAAGATCCTAGCTCCTACGAGCAGTACTTC. It codes for CASSQDPSSYEQYF.

The chain combines TRBV2 with TRBJ2-7; 7 bases align to TRBD2. The V gene end was trimmed by 0 bases and the J gene end by 3 bases; junction bases not matched to a gene: 2. This CDR3 has 14 amino acids. The germline V gene encodes CDR1 SNHLY and CDR2 FYNNEI. The chain's CDR3 is CASSEAGTNYEQYF. CDR3 in DNA: TGTGCCAGCAGTGAAGCTGGGACTAACTACGAGCAGTACTTC.

This clone was picked up one time. J is TRBJ1-3 and V is TRBV7-9, with 8 bases fitting TRBD1. The germline CDR1 and CDR2 sequences are SEHNR and FQNEAQ (reference sequence). The CDR3 spans 14 residues. Trimming cost V 8 bases and J 3 bases; bases outside gene matches: 6. The CDR3: CASDRTGSGNTIYF. For the CDR3, the DNA is TGTGCCAGCGATCGGACAGGGAGTGGAAACACCATATATTTT.